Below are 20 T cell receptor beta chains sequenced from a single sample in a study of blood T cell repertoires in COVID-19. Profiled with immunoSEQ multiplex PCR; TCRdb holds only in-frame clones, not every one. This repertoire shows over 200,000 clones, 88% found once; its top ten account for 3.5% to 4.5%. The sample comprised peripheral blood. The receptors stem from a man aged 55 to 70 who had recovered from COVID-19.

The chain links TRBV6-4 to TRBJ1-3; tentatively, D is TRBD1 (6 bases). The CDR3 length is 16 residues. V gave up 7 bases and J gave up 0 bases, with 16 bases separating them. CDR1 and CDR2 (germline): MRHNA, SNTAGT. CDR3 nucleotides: TGTGCCAGCACCCAGGGGATCGGTATCTCTGGAAACACCATATATTTT. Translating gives CASTQGIGISGNTIYF.

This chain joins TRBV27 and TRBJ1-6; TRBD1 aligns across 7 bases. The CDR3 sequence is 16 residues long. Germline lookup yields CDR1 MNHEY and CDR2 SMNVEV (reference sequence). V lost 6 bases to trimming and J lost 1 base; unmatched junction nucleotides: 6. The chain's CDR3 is CASRVQGSSYNSPLHF. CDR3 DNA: TGTGCCAGCAGGGTACAGGGGTCGTCCTATAATTCACCCCTCCACTTT.

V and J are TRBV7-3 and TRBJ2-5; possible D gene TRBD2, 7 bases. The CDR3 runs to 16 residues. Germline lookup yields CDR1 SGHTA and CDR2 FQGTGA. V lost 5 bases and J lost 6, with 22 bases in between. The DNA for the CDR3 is TGTGCCAGCAGCACCGGTAGGGAGGGTACAGGGAAGACCCAGTACTTC. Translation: CASSTGREGTGKTQYF.

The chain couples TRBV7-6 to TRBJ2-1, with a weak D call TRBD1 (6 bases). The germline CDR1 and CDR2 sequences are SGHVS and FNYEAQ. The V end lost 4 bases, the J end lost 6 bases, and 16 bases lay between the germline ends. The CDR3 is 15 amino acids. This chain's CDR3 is CASSSDRSPTNEQFF. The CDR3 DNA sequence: TGTGCCAGCAGCTCAGACAGGAGTCCTACCAATGAGCAGTTCTTC.

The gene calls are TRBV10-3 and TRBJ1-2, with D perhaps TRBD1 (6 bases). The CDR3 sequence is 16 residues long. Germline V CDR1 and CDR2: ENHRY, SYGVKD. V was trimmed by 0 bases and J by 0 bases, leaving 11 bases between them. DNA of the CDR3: TGTGCCATCAGTGAGTCGAGACAGGCCTCTAACTATGGCTACACCTTC. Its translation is CAISESRQASNYGYTF.

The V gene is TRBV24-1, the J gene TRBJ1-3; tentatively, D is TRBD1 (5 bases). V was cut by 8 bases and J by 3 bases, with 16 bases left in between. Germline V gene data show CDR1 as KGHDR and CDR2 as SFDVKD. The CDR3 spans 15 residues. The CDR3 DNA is TGTGCCACCAACGTCCGGGGGGTTGGTGGAAACACCATATATTTT. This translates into CATNVRGVGGNTIYF.

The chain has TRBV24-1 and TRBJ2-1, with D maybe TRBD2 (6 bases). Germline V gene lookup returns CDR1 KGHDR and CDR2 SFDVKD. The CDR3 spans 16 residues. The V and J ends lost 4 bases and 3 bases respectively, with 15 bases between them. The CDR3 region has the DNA TGTGCCACCAGTGAAGGGACTTCACGCAACTACAATGAGCAGTTCTTC. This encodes CATSEGTSRNYNEQFF.

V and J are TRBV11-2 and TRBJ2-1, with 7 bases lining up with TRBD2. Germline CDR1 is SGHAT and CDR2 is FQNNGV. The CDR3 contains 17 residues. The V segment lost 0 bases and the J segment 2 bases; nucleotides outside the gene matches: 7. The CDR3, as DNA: TGTGCCAGCAGCTTAGATTCAGAGGGACTACCCTACAATGAGCAGTTCTTC. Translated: CASSLDSEGLPYNEQFF.

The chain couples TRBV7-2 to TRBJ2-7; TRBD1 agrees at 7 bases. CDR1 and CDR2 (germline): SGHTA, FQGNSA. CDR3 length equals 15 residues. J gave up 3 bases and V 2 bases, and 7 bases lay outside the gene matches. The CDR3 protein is CASSLPHRGRYEQYF. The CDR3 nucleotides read TGTGCCAGCAGCTTACCGCACAGGGGTCGCTACGAGCAGTACTTC.

The CDR3 sequence is CATSRVEQGFHEQYF. In DNA, the CDR3 is TGTGCCACCAGCAGAGTCGAACAGGGCTTCCACGAGCAGTACTTC. The genes are TRBV15 and TRBJ2-7, with D possibly matching TRBD1 (6 bases). V was shortened by 1 base and J by 5 bases, with 15 bases between the two germline ends. The germline V gene has CDR1 LNHNV and CDR2 YYDKDF (reference sequence). The CDR3 has 15 amino acids.

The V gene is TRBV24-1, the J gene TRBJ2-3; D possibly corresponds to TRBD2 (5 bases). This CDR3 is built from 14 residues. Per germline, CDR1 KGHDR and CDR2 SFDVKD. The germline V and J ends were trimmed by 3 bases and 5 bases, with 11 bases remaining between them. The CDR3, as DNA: TGTGCCACCAGTGATGAGGGAAAGGGAGATACGCAGTATTTT. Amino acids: CATSDEGKGDTQYF.

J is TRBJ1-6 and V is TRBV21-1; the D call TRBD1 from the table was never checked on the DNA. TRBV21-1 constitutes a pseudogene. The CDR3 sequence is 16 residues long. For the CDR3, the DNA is TGTGCCAGCAGCAATGACAGGGGGCGATTATTTTCACCCCTCCACTTT. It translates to CASSNDRGRLFSPLHF.

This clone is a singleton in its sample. For the CDR3, the DNA is TGTGCCAGCAGTAGAAAAGCGGGGGGAGGAGGTGAGCAGTTCTTC. Protein sequence: CASSRKAGGGGEQFF. V gene TRBV27 combines with J gene TRBJ2-1; 9 bases fit TRBD2. Per the germline V gene, CDR1 is MNHEY and CDR2 is SMNVEV (reference sequence). V lost 5 bases to trimming and J lost 9 bases; unmatched junction nucleotides: 11. The CDR3 extends over 15 amino acids.

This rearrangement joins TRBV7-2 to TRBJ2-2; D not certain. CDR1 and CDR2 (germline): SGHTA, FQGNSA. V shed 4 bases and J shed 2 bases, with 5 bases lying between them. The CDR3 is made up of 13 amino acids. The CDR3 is CASSSPNTGELFF. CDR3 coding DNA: TGTGCCAGCAGCTCCCCAAACACCGGGGAGCTGTTTTTT.

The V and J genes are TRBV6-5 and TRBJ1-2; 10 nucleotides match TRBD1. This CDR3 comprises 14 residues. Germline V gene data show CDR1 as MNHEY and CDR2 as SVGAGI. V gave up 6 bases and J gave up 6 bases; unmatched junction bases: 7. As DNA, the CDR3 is TGTGCCAGCAGCCTTGACAGGGGGCAGGATGGCTACACCTTC. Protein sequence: CASSLDRGQDGYTF.

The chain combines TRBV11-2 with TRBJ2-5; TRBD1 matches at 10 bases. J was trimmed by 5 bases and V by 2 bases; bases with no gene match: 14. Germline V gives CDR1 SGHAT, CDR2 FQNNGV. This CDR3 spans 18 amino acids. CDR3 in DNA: TGTGCCAGCAGCTTAAGGGTATCCGGGACAGGGGATCGGGAGACCCAGTACTTC. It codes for CASSLRVSGTGDRETQYF.

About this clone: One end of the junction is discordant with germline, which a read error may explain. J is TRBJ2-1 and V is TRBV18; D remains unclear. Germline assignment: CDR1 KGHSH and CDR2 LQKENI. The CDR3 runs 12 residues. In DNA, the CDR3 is TGTGCCAGCTCACCACCCACGATGGGCATGGTCTTC. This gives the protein CASSPPTMGMVF.

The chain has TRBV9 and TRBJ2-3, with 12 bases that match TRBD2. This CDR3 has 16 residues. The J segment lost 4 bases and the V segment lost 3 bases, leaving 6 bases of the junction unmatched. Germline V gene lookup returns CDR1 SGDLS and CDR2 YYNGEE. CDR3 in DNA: TGTGCCAGCAGCGATCGGACTAGCGGGGTAGCAGATACGCAGTATTTT. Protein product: CASSDRTSGVADTQYF. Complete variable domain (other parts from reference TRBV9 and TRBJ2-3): DSGVTQTPKHLITATGQRVTLRCSPRSGDLSVYWYQQSLDQGLQFLIQYYNGEERAKGNILERFSAQQFPDLHSELNLSSLELGDSALYFCASSDRTSGVADTQYFGPGTRLTVL.

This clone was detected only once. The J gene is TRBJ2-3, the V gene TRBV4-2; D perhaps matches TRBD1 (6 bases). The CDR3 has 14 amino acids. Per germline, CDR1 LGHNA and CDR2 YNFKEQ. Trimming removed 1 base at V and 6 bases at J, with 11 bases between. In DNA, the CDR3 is TGTGCCAGCAGCCAAGGGGGGCCGGTGGATACGCAGTATTTT. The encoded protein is CASSQGGPVDTQYF.

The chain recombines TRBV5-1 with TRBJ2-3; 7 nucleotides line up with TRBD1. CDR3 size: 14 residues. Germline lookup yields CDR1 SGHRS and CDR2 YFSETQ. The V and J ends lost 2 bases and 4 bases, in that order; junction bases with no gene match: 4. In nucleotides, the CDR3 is TGCGCCAGCAGCTTCCGGCAGGGGGCAGATACGCAGTATTTT. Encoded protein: CASSFRQGADTQYF. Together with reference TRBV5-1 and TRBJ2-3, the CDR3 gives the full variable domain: KAGVTQTPRYLIKTRGQQVTLSCSPISGHRSVSWYQQTPGQGLQFLFEYFSETQRNKGNFPGRFSGRQFSNSRSEMNVSTLELGDSALYLCASSFRQGADTQYFGPGTRLTVL.